The present T cell receptor (beta chain) was sequenced within a study of post-analysis software for immune sequencing data. About the study: Patients had relapsing-remitting, secondary progressive or progressive-relapsing multiple sclerosis; some lacked subtype. Study findings and constraints: F-measure co-clustering was strong for batch-matched samples. There was significantly lower normalized Chao1 diversity in multiple sclerosis patients than in controls. Elevated frequency relative to controls characterized four or five TRBV segments in patients, TRBV5-6, TRBV5-1 and TRBV20-1 among them.

As for this clonotype: Its antigen remains unknown.

Germline lookup yields CDR1 SGHKS and CDR2 YYEKEE (reference sequence). Trimming pared 7 bases from V and 2 bases from J, leaving 14 bases between. The CDR3 has 14 residues. Libraries were made from TCR beta cDNA, and they carried unique molecular identifiers. The source material, about 0.9 to 10 million T cells, gave rise to roughly 500,000 cDNA molecules. One entry per CDR3 protein results from TCRdb running MiXCR on the PCR reads. This table has approximately 660,000 distinct CDR3 sequences, more than 50% appearing once. The sequence was obtained from a girl aged 2 to 10 with multiple sclerosis. The chain carries TRBV5-5 and TRBJ2-3; D may be TRBD2 (6 bases). The sample consisted of blood. Here the CDR3 reads CASQGADYTDTQYF. The CDR3 DNA reads TGTGCCAGCCAAGGGGCGGACTACACAGATACGCAGTATTTT.